The present T cell receptor beta chain was sequenced within a study of blood T cell repertoires in COVID-19. The CDR3 loop spans 15 amino acids. Trimming left V 8 bases short and J 0 bases short, with 14 bases between. CDR1 is MNHEY and CDR2 is SMNVEV in the germline V gene (reference sequence). Which cohort a participant joined came from the clinical history participants gave. Clones were sequenced by immunoSEQ multiplex PCR, and TCRdb holds only the in-frame ones, with some missing. The profile shows more than 250,000 clones, roughly 85% of them singletons. This TCR came from a man aged 30-40 years who had recovered from COVID-19. Material: PBMCs or T cells enriched from blood (not recorded which). The chain links TRBV27 to TRBJ1-5; the D gene is possibly TRBD1 (6 bases). The CDR3 nucleotides are TGTGCCAGCCACGAGGGGGTCTATAGCAATCAGCCCCAGCATTTT. It encodes CASHEGVYSNQPQHF.